The 3 T cell receptor beta chains listed next were all sequenced from one sample in a study of shared clonotypes between healthy human individuals. TCRdb's copy holds only in-frame clones and misses some; the assay was immunoSEQ multiplex PCR. The data contain about 1.5 million clones, 95% to 99% of them singletons. Source material: naive CD4+ T cells sorted from blood. Subset: CD45RA+ positively selected. The receptors come from a man aged 25 to 45 in good health.

This chain links TRBV6-1 with TRBJ1-2, with 7 bases identical to TRBD1. Trimming at V came to 3 bases and at J to 0 bases, leaving 4 bases not matched to a gene. CDR1 is MNHNS and CDR2 is SASEGT in the germline V gene. This CDR3 comprises 15 residues. The CDR3 DNA sequence: TGTGCCAGCAGTGAGGGACAGAAGCCTAACTATGGCTACACCTTC. This codes for CASSEGQKPNYGYTF.

The chain couples TRBV6-1 to TRBJ1-1; 9 bases are shared with TRBD1. Trimming took 4 bases from V and 9 from J; bases not matched to a gene: 9. CDR1 is MNHNS, CDR2 SASEGT, per germline. CDR3 length: 14 amino acids. CDR3 DNA sequence: TGTGCCAGCAGTGCCGCTTTCGGGACAGGGAAAGCTTTCTTT. The encoded protein is CASSAAFGTGKAFF.

The rearrangement uses TRBV5-1 and TRBJ2-1; no firm D call. CDR1 is SGHRS, CDR2 YFSETQ, per germline. V gave up 0 bases and J gave up 0 bases, with 10 bases separating them. This CDR3 has 16 amino acids. CDR3 nucleotides: TGCGCCAGCAGCTTGGGGTTAAGTAGCTCCTACAATGAGCAGTTCTTC. The encoded protein is CASSLGLSSSYNEQFF. Full variable domain (remainder filled in from reference TRBV5-1 and TRBJ2-1): KAGVTQTPRYLIKTRGQQVTLSCSPISGHRSVSWYQQTPGQGLQFLFEYFSETQRNKGNFPGRFSGRQFSNSRSEMNVSTLELGDSALYLCASSLGLSSSYNEQFFGPGTRLTVL.